This T cell receptor (beta chain) was sequenced for a study of shared clonotypes between healthy human individuals. Cells designated naive CD8 were CD45RO-negative and were positively selected for CCR7, with terminally differentiated effector memory CD45RA+ cells excluded. Trimming removed 4 bases from V and 8 bases from J; junction bases left unmatched: 7. The CDR3 runs to 15 residues. The germline V gene has CDR1 SGDLS and CDR2 YYNGEE. Produced via immunoSEQ multiplex PCR; TCRdb's table is partial and in-frame only. The sample holds hundreds of thousands of clones; more than 85% are singletons and the top ten take less than 25%.

The genes are TRBV9 and TRBJ2-1; 12 bases agree with TRBD2. This TCR came from a man aged 25-40 years in good health. Sequencing used naive CD8+ T cells sorted from blood. CDR3 sequence reads: CASSLMTSGGDEQFF. The DNA for the CDR3 is TGTGCCAGCAGCTTAATGACTAGCGGGGGCGATGAGCAGTTCTTC.